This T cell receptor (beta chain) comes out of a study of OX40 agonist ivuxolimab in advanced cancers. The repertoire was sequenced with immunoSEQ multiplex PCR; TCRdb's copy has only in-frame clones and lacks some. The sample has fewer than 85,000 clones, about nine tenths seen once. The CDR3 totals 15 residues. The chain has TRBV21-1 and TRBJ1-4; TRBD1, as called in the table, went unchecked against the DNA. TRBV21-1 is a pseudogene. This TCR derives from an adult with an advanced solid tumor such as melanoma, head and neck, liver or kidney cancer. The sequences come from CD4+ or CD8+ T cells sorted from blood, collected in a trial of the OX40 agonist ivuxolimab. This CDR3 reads CASGLPGQGIEKLFF. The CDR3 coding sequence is TGTGCCAGCGGACTGCCAGGACAGGGAATTGAAAAACTGTTTTTT.